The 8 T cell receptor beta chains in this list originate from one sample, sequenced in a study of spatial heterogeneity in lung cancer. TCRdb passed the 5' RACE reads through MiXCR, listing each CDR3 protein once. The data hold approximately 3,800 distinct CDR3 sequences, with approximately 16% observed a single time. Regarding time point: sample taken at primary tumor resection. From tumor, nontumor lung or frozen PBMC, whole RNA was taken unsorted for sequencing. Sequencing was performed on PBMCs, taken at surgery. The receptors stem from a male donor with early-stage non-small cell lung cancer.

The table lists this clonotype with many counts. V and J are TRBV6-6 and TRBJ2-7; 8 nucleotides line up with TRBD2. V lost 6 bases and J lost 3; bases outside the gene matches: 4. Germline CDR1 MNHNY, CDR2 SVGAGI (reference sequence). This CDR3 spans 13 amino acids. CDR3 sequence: CASSSSGGYEQYF. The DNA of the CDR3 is TGTGCCAGCAGCTCGAGCGGGGGCTACGAGCAGTACTTC.

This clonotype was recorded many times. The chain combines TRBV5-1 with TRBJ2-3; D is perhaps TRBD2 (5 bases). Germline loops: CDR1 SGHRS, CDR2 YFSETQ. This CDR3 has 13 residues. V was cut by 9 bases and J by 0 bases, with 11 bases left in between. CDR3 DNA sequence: TGCGCCACGGTTAGCGTGAGCACAGATACGCAGTATTTT. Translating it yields CATVSVSTDTQYF.

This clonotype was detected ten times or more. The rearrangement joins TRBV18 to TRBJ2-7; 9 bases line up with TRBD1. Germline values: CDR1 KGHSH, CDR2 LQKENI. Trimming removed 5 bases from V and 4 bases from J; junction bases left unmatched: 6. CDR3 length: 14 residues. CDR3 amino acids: CASSTGQGEYEQYF. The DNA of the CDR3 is TGTGCCAGCTCAACGGGACAGGGCGAATACGAGCAGTACTTC.

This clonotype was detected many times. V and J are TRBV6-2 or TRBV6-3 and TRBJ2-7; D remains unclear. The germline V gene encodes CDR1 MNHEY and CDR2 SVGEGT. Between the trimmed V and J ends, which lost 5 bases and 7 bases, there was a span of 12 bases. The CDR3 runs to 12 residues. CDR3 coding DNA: TGTGCCAGCAGTCCAGGATTCCTGGAGCAGTACTTC. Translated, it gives CASSPGFLEQYF.

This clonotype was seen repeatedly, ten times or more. The DNA of the CDR3 is TGTGCCAGCAGCCCACGGCGCGGGAGCTCCTACAATGAGCAGTTCTTC. Amino acids: CASSPRRGSSYNEQFF. This chain links TRBV7-8 with TRBJ2-1, with TRBD2 identical over 7 bases. With V trimmed by 5 bases and J by 0 bases, 7 bases remained unmatched. The length of the CDR3 is 16 residues. Germline CDR1 SGHVS, CDR2 FQNEAQ.

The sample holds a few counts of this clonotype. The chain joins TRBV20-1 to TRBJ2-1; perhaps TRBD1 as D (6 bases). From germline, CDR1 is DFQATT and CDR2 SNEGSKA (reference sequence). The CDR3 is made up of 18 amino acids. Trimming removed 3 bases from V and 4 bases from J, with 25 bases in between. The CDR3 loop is CSARGVLARGMGYNEQFF. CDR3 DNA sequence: TGCAGTGCTAGGGGAGTACTGGCCAGGGGAATGGGGTACAATGAGCAGTTCTTC.

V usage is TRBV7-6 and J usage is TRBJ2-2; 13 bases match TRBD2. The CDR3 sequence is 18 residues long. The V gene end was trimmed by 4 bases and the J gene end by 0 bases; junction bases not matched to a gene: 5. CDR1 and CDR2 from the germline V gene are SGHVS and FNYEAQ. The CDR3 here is CASSWAGTSGTNTGELFF. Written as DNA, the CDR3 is TGTGCCAGCAGCTGGGCCGGGACTAGCGGGACGAACACCGGGGAGCTGTTTTTT.

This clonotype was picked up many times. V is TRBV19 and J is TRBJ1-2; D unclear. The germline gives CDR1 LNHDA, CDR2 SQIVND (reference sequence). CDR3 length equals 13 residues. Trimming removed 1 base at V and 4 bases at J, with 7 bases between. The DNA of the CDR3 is TGTGCCAGTAGTATAGCGACGGCCTATGGCTACACCTTC. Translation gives CASSIATAYGYTF.